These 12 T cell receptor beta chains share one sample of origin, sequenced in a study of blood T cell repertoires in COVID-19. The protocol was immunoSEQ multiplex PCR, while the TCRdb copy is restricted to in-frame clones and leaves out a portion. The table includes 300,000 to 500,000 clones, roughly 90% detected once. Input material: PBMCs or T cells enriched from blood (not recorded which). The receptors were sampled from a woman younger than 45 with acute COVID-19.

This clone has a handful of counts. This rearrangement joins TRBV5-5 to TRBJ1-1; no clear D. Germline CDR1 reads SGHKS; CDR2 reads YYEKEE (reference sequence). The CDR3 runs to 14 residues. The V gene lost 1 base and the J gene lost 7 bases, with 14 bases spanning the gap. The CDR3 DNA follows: TGTGCCAGCAGCTTGAGAAGAGGGTCCAGTGAAGCTTTCTTT. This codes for CASSLRRGSSEAFF.

The CDR3 DNA reads as TGTGCCAGCAGCGCACCCAGGAGCGGGGGGATCCCCTACGAGCAGTACTTC. Its translation is CASSAPRSGGIPYEQYF. This chain uses TRBV9 with TRBJ2-7, with TRBD2 matching over 9 bases. The CDR3 extends over 17 amino acids. CDR1 is SGDLS, CDR2 YYNGEE, per germline. The V gene end was trimmed by 3 bases and the J gene end by 2 bases; junction bases not matched to a gene: 12.

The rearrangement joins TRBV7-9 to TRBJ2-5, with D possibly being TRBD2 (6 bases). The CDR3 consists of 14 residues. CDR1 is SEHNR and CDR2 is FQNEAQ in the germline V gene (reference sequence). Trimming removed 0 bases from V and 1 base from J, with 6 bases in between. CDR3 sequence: CASSLARGQETQYF. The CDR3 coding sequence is TGTGCCAGCAGCTTAGCGCGGGGCCAAGAGACCCAGTACTTC.

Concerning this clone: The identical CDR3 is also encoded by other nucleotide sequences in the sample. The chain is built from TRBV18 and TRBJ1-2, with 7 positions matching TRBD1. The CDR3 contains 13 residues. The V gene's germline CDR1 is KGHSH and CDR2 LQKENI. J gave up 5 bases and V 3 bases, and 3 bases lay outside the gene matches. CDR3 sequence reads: CASSPGQNYGYTF. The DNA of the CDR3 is TGTGCCAGCTCACCGGGACAGAATTATGGCTACACCTTC.

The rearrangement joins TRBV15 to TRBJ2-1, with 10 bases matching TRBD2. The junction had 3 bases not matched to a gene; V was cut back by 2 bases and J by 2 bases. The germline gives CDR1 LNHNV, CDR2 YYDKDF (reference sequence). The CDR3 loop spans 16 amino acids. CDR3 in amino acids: CATSRSGGAPYNEQFF. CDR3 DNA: TGTGCCACCAGCAGAAGCGGGGGGGCCCCCTACAATGAGCAGTTCTTC.

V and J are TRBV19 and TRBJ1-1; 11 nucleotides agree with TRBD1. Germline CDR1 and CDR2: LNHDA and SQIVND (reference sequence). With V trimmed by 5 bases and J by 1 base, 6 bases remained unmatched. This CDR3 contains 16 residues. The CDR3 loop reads CASSPRTGGRNTEAFF. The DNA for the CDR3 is TGTGCCAGTAGTCCTCGGACAGGGGGCAGGAACACTGAAGCTTTCTTT.

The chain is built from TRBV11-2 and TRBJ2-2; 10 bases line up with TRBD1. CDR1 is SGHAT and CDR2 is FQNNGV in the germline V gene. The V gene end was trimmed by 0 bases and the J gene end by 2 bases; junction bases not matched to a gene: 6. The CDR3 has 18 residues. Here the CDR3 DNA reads TGTGCCAGCAGCTTAGACTGGGGACAGGGGACCAACACCGGGGAGCTGTTTTTT. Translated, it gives CASSLDWGQGTNTGELFF. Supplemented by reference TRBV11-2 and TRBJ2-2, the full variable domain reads EAGVAQSPRYKIIEKRQSVAFWCNPISGHATLYWYQQILGQGPKLLIQFQNNGVVDDSQLPKDRFSAERLKGVDSTLKIQPAKLEDSAVYLCASSLDWGQGTNTGELFFGEGSRLTVL.

Written as DNA, the CDR3 is TGCGCCAGCAGCTCCGGGCAGACAGTTAACACTGAAGCTTTCTTT. Protein sequence: CASSSGQTVNTEAFF. This chain uses TRBV5-1 with TRBJ1-1, with D perhaps TRBD1 (5 bases). Germline V gives CDR1 SGHRS, CDR2 YFSETQ. V gave up 3 bases and J gave up 2 bases, with 14 bases separating them. The CDR3 extends over 15 amino acids.

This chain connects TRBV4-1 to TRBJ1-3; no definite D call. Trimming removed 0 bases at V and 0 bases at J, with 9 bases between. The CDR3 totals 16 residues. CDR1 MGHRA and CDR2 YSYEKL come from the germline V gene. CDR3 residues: CASSQDGYSSGNTIYF. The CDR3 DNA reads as TGCGCCAGCAGCCAAGATGGTTACAGCTCTGGAAACACCATATATTTT.

The chain's CDR3 is CASSYTGTTEAFF. The DNA for the CDR3 is TGTGCCAGCAGTTACACCGGTACCACTGAAGCTTTCTTT. This chain connects TRBV6-6 to TRBJ1-1, with no clear D. Germline V gene sequence: CDR1 MNHNY, CDR2 SVGAGI (reference sequence). The V end was cut by 2 bases, the J end by 4 bases, with 8 bases between. This CDR3 contains 13 residues.

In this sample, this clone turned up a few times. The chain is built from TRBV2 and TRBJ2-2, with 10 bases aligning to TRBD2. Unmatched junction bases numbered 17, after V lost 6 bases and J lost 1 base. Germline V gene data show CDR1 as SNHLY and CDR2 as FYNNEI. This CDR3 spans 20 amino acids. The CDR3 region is CASRGKPRTSGDLNTGELFF. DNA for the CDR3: TGTGCCAGCAGGGGAAAGCCCCGGACTAGCGGAGATTTGAACACCGGGGAGCTGTTTTTT.

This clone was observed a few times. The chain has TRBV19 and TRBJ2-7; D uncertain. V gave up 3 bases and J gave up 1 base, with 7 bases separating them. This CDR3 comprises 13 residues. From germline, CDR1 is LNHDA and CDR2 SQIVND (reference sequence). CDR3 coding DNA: TGTGCCAGTAGTATCGAAACTTCCTACGAGCAGTACTTC. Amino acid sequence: CASSIETSYEQYF.